This note documents a single TCR beta chain sequence. The data are from a study of sequential checkpoint blockade in melanoma. The overall study: Arm A got nivolumab then ipilimumab; arm B the reverse, 1:1. After both sequences, patients received maintenance nivolumab.

Stated treatment: randomized to nivolumab then ipilimumab (arm A) or the reverse (arm B). PBMC sorting kept live CD3+CD8+ cells without CD19 or CD56. Between the trimmed V and J ends, which lost 0 bases and 3 bases, there was a span of 8 bases. The length of the CDR3 is 15 residues. Per the germline V gene, CDR1 is MGHRA and CDR2 is YSYEKL. Clones were read by immunoSEQ multiplex PCR, and TCRdb kept only the in-frame ones, dropping some. The sample carries 10,000 to 15,000 clones, roughly 81% recorded once. The sequencing used CD8+ T cells sorted from blood (inferred from file names), collected from a patient given nivolumab and ipilimumab in sequence. This clonotype originated in a human donor with melanoma. The chain has TRBV4-1 and TRBJ1-4, with no clear D. CDR3 coding DNA: TGCGCCAGCAGCCAAGATGGAGGTTCTAATGAAAAACTGTTTTTT. Translation gives CASSQDGGSNEKLFF.